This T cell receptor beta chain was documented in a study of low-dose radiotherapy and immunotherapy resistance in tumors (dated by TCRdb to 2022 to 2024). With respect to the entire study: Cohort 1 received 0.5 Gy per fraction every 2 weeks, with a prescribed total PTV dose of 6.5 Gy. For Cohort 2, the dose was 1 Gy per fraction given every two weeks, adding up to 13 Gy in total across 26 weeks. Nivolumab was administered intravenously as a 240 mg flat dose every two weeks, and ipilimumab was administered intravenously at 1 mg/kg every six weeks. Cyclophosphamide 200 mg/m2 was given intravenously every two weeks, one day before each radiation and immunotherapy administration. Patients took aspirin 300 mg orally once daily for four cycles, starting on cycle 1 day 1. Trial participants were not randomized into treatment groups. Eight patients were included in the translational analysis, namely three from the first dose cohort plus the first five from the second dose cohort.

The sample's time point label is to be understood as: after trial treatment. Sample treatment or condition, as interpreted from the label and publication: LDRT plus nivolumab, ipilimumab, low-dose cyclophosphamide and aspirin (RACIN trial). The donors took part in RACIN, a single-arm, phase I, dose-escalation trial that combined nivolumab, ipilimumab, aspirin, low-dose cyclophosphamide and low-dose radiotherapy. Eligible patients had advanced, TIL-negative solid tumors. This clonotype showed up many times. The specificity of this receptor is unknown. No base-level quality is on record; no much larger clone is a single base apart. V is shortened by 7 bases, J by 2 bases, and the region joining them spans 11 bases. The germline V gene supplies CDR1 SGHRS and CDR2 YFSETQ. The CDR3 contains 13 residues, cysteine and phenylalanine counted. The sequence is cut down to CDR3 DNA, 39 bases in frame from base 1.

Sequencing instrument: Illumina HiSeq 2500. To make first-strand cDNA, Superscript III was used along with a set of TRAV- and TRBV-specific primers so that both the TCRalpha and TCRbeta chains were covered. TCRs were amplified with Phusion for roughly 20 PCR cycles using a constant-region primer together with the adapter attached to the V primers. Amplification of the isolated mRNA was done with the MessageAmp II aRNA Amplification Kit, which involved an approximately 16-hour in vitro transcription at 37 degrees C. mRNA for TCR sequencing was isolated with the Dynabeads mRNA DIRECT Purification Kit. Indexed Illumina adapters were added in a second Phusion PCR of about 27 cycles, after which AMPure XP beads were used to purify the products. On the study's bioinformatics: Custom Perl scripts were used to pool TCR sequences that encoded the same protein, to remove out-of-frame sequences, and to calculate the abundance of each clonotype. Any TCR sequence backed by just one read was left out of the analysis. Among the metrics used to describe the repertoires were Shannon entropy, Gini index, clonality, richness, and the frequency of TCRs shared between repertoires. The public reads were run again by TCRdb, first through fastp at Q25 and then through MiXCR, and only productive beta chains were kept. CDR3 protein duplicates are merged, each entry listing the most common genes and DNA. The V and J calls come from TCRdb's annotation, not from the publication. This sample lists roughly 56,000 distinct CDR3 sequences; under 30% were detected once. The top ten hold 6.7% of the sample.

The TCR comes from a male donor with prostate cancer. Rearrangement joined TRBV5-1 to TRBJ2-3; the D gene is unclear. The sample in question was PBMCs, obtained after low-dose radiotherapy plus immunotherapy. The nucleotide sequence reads TGCGCCAGCCGGACCTCCGACACAGATACGCAGTATTTT. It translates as CASRTSDTDTQYF.